The present T cell receptor beta chain was sequenced within a study of cytomegalovirus exposure and HLA in healthy donors. Study in general: Roughly 80 million unique TCRs from HLA-typed donors made up an early data release.

For this clone: Its target is unknown.

The PCR ran on 60 Vbeta and 13 Jbeta primers. Sequencing used immunoSEQ multiplex PCR; TCRdb keeps in-frame clones, though not all of them. The sample includes around 40,000 clones, over 60% of them seen just once. This CDR3 has 13 amino acids. With 4 bases clipped from V and 2 bases from J, the junction kept 5 bases outside the gene matches. The V gene's germline CDR1 is SQVTM and CDR2 ANQGSEA. General study results and limits: Upon later analysis, HLA-associated TCR beta chains proved more clonally expanded than other, equally common chains. An analysis was carried out later, and it reportedly showed fewer N-insertions in an Asian-associated ancestry cluster than the approximately 700-donor mean.

The chain couples TRBV29-1 to TRBJ2-7; 7 positions agree with TRBD1. The source material was PBMCs. The source of this sequence is a woman aged 25 to 45 in good health and CMV-seronegative. CDR3 sequence: CSVADGQAYEQYF. CDR3 DNA sequence: TGCAGCGTTGCCGACGGACAGGCCTACGAGCAGTACTTC.